The next 14 T cell receptor beta chains were all read from a single sample in a study of T cells in Graves' hyperthyroidism and ophthalmopathy. Amplification yielded TCR beta CDR3 regions, with RNA transcripts as the source. An initial round of RT-PCR targeting the TCR CDR3 relied on the HTBI primer set. TCRdb called the multiplex PCR reads again in MiXCR, with one record for every CDR3 protein. The sample has a few hundred thousand distinct CDR3 sequences, just over 45% seen once; the top ten hold around 7.7%. Source material: peripheral blood or thyroid tissue (not recorded which). Receptors were obtained from a woman aged 18-29 years with Graves' hyperthyroidism.

V is TRBV12-3 or TRBV12-4 and J is TRBJ1-2, with 7 positions matching TRBD1. V was pared by 1 base and J by 12 bases, with 8 bases of the junction left unmatched. The CDR3 runs to 13 residues. The CDR3 loop is CASSLEGARGNTF. CDR3 coding DNA: TGTGCCAGCAGTTTAGAGGGGGCGCGAGGAAACACCTTC.

CDR3 DNA sequence: TGCAGTGCTGCAGGGACTAGCGGGAGGGACTACGAGCAGTACTTC. This translates into CSAAGTSGRDYEQYF. This chain joins TRBV20-1 and TRBJ2-7; 16 bases agree with TRBD2. Germline values: CDR1 DFQATT, CDR2 SNEGSKA (reference sequence). V was clipped by 5 bases and J by 3 bases; unmatched bases: 4. The CDR3 has 15 residues.

This CDR3 is CSTPRAGGPELQETQYF. CDR3 DNA: TGCAGCACCCCCAGAGCGGGAGGGCCCGAACTCCAAGAGACCCAGTACTTC. The chain links TRBV29-1 to TRBJ2-5, with 10 bases fitting TRBD2. Germline loops: CDR1 SQVTM, CDR2 ANQGSEA. The V and J ends lost 8 bases and 1 base, in that order; junction bases with no gene match: 16. The CDR3 is 17 residues long.

The chain employs TRBV9 and TRBJ2-2; 9 bases fit TRBD2. This CDR3 region has 17 residues. The V segment lost 4 bases and the J segment 5 bases; nucleotides outside the gene matches: 12. Per germline, CDR1 SGDLS and CDR2 YYNGEE. This CDR3 is CASSHVFSGRGTGELFF. Here the CDR3 DNA reads TGTGCCAGCAGCCATGTTTTTAGCGGGAGAGGAACCGGGGAGCTGTTTTTT.

This CDR3 is CASSEIGTTNEKLFF. The CDR3 DNA follows: TGTGCCAGCAGTGAGATTGGCACAACTAATGAAAAACTGTTTTTT. The V gene is TRBV2, the J gene TRBJ1-4; no clear D gene. Germline V gene sequence: CDR1 SNHLY, CDR2 FYNNEI. Trimming shortened V by 3 bases and J by 0 bases, and 8 bases separated the two germline ends. The CDR3 is 15 residues long.

The gene calls are TRBV6-6 and TRBJ1-1, with TRBD1 matching over 8 bases. Unmatched junction bases numbered 11, after V lost 7 bases and J lost 10 bases. Per the germline V gene, CDR1 is MNHNY and CDR2 is SVGAGI (reference sequence). The CDR3 has 13 amino acids. CDR3 in DNA: TGTGCCAGCACCCTCGGACAGGGACGAGGAGCTTTCTTT. As protein: CASTLGQGRGAFF.

A note on this clonotype: A much larger clone differs by one base, so this may be a read error. The chain has TRBV9 and TRBJ2-5, with a weak D call TRBD1 (6 bases). The V end lost 0 bases, the J end lost 5 bases, and 11 bases lay between the germline ends. This CDR3 is 14 amino acids long. Germline assignment: CDR1 SGDLS and CDR2 YYNGEE. CDR3 loop: CASSVDRARETQYF. The CDR3 nucleotides are TGTGCCAGCAGCGTAGACAGGGCCCGGGAGACCCAGTACTTC. The full variable domain, in which reference TRBV9 and TRBJ2-5 provide the parts outside the CDR3, is DSGVTQTPKHLITATGQRVTLRCSPRSGDLSVYWYQQSLDQGLQFLIQYYNGEERAKGNILERFSAQQFPDLHSELNLSSLELGDSALYFCASSVDRARETQYFGPGTRLLVL.

The chain links TRBV12-3 or TRBV12-4 to TRBJ2-7; 7 nucleotides match TRBD1. CDR3 length: 15 residues. Trimming removed 6 bases from V and 4 bases from J; junction bases left unmatched: 12. CDR3 region: CASRPLRGQIYEQYF. The CDR3 nucleotides are TGTGCCAGCAGACCATTAAGGGGACAGATATACGAGCAGTACTTC.

There are many counts of this clonotype. The rearrangement links TRBV25-1 to TRBJ1-4; 8 bases line up with TRBD1. This CDR3 has 13 amino acids. In germline, CDR1 is MGHDK, CDR2 SYGVNS. V lost 6 bases, J lost 5 bases, and 2 bases stayed unmatched. The CDR3 loop is CASRGQGNEKLFF. CDR3 bases: TGTGCCAGCAGAGGACAGGGAAATGAAAAACTGTTTTTT.

The CDR3 sequence is CATSVGQGAPSEQFF. CDR3 sequence (DNA): TGTGCCACCAGTGTCGGACAGGGGGCGCCCAGTGAGCAGTTCTTC. This sequence joins TRBV24-1 and TRBJ2-7; 11 bases map to TRBD1. TRBJ2-1 explains the end of the DNA better; the J call may be wrong. There are 15 residues in the CDR3. Germline CDR1 is KGHDR and CDR2 is SFDVKD.

This rearrangement joins TRBV20-1 to TRBJ2-5; possible D gene TRBD1, 8 bases. The CDR3 covers 15 residues. Germline CDR1 reads DFQATT; CDR2 reads SNEGSKA (reference sequence). V was shortened by 6 bases and J by 1 base, with 18 bases between the two germline ends. The CDR3 DNA reads TGCAGTGCCAGCACAGGGGGAGGGCCCCAAGAGACCCAGTACTTC. Protein: CSASTGGGPQETQYF.

This clonotype was found once. A read error may account for a junction end that differs from germline. This sequence joins TRBV20-1 and TRBJ1-2; D unresolved. The germline V gene encodes CDR1 DFQATT and CDR2 SNEGSKA (reference sequence). This CDR3 contains 13 residues. The CDR3 sequence: CSGGGRNNNGYTF. CDR3 bases: TGCAGTGGCGGAGGGAGAAATAACAATGGCTACACCTTC.

This clonotype occurred many times. The rearrangement links TRBV19 to TRBJ1-2, with 11 positions matching TRBD1. Looked up from germline, CDR1 is LNHDA and CDR2 is SQIVND (reference sequence). Trimming removed 5 bases from V and 3 bases from J; junction bases left unmatched: 5. This CDR3 is built from 15 residues. The CDR3 sequence: CASSQGQGAYYGYTF. The CDR3 coding sequence is TGTGCCAGTAGTCAAGGACAGGGGGCCTACTATGGCTACACCTTC. Drawing the rest from reference TRBV19 and TRBJ1-2, the complete variable domain is DGGITQSPKYLFRKEGQNVTLSCEQNLNHDAMYWYRQDPGQGLRLIYYSQIVNDFQKGDIAEGYSVSREKKESFPLTVTSAQKNPTAFYLCASSQGQGAYYGYTFGSGTRLTVV.

The chain uses TRBV5-1 and TRBJ1-2, with D unresolved. V lost 0 bases to trimming and J lost 3 bases, with 12 bases between them. From germline, CDR1 is SGHRS and CDR2 YFSETQ. This CDR3 has 15 amino acids. The CDR3 DNA sequence: TGCGCCAGCAGCTTGGGACTCAGAATGGACTATGGCTACACCTTC. This codes for CASSLGLRMDYGYTF.